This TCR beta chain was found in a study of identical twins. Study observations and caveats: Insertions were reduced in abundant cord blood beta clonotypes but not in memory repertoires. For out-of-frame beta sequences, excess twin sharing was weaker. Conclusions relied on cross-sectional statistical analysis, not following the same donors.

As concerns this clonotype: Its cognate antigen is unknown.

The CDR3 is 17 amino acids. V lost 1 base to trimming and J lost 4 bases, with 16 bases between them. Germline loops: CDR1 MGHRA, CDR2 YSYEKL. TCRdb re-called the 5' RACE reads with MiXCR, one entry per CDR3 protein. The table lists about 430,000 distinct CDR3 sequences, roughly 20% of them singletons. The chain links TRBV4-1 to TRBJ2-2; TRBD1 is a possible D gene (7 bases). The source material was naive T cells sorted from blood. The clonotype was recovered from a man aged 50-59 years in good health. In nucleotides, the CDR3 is TGCGCCAGCAGCCAAGTGCGCAGGCAGGGGGGCACCGGGGAGCTGTTTTTT. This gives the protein CASSQVRRQGGTGELFF.